Below, 8 T cell receptor beta chains from the same sample are listed, as sequenced in a study of cytomegalovirus exposure and HLA in healthy donors. Primers included in the PCR were 60 Vbeta and 13 Jbeta primers. Sequencing used immunoSEQ multiplex PCR; TCRdb keeps in-frame clones, though not all of them. The repertoire holds about 160,000 clones, with about 88% as singletons. The sequencing input was PBMCs. Receptors were obtained from a man aged 18 to 29 in good health and CMV-seropositive.

This sequence joins TRBV11-3 and TRBJ1-1; D is possibly TRBD1 (5 bases). The CDR3 has 18 residues. From germline, CDR1 is SGHNT and CDR2 YENEEA. Trimming removed 5 bases from V and 1 base from J, with 23 bases in between. The DNA of the CDR3 is TGTGCCAGCAGCCGATGGGGGGATCTTCGTTATACGAACACTGAAGCTTTCTTT. Amino acids: CASSRWGDLRYTNTEAFF.

The chain uses TRBV4-3 and TRBJ2-1, with TRBD1 identical over 12 bases. The germline gives CDR1 LGHNA, CDR2 YSLEER. Losses at the gene ends were 5 bases for V and 10 bases for J; bases not matched to a gene: 6. The CDR3 spans 14 residues. CDR3 bases: TGCGCCAGCAGCTACGGGACAGGGGGCTTCGAGCAGTTCTTC. This translates into CASSYGTGGFEQFF.

The rearrangement uses TRBV4-1 and TRBJ1-3; 7 bases are a match to TRBD1. The CDR3 is 20 amino acids. CDR1 MGHRA and CDR2 YSYEKL come from the germline V gene. V shed 3 bases, J shed 1 base, and the junction held 18 bases outside the gene matches. This CDR3 is CASSQVLDRVKGSSGNTIYF. The CDR3 region has the DNA TGCGCCAGCAGCCAGGTGCTTGACAGGGTGAAAGGGAGTTCTGGAAACACCATATATTTT.

J is TRBJ2-3 and V is TRBV7-2, with TRBD2 matching 8 bases. CDR1 and CDR2 from the germline V gene are SGHTA and FQGNSA. Trimming cost V 1 base and J 5 bases; bases outside gene matches: 8. This CDR3 has 16 residues. The CDR3, as DNA: TGTGCCAGCAGCTTAGGAGGGTCGGCGGGGGGAGATACGCAGTATTTT. It specifies CASSLGGSAGGDTQYF.

This clone occurred once. The chain recombines TRBV19 with TRBJ1-6, with 8 bases identical to TRBD1. Per the germline V gene, CDR1 is LNHDA and CDR2 is SQIVND (reference sequence). V dropped 5 bases and J dropped 0; count of bases not matched to a gene: 15. The CDR3 is 20 amino acids. The DNA for the CDR3 is TGTGCCAGTAGTTCCCGACAGGGGACCACGGCTCGCTCCTATAATTCACCCCTCCACTTT. It yields the protein CASSSRQGTTARSYNSPLHF.

On this clone itself: At one end, the junction sequence differs from germline, possibly due to a read error. The chain has TRBV13 and TRBJ2-4; weak D call: TRBD2 (7 bases). In germline, CDR1 is PRHDT, CDR2 FYEKMQ (reference sequence). The length of the CDR3 is 16 residues. CDR3: CASSPRGGQAKNSQYF. CDR3 DNA: TGTGCCAGCAGCCCAAGGGGGGGCCAAGCCAAAAACAGTCAGTACTTC.

V and J are TRBV16 and TRBJ2-2, with D maybe TRBD2 (6 bases). This CDR3 region has 16 residues. Trimming took 0 bases from V and 6 from J, leaving 14 bases between them. Germline V gives CDR1 KGHSY, CDR2 FQNENV. CDR3 loop: CASSQSGTASAGELFF. DNA for the CDR3: TGTGCCAGCAGCCAATCGGGGACTGCATCTGCCGGGGAGCTGTTTTTT. Full variable domain (missing parts from reference TRBV16 and TRBJ2-2): GEEVAQTPKHLVRGEGQKAKLYCAPIKGHSYVFWYQQVLKNEFKFLISFQNENVFDETGMPKERFSAKCLPNSPCSLEIQATKLEDSAVYFCASSQSGTASAGELFFGEGSRLTVL.

The sample holds one count of this clone. This chain uses TRBV5-8 with TRBJ2-3, with TRBD2 identical over 8 bases. CDR1 SGHTS and CDR2 YDEGEE come from the germline V gene. J lost 5 bases, V lost 0 bases, and 8 bases had no gene match. CDR3 size: 16 residues. CDR3 nucleotides: TGTGCCAGCAGCTTGGGGGCCCGGGGGGGAGGAGATACGCAGTATTTT. It yields the protein CASSLGARGGGDTQYF.